The present T cell receptor (beta chain) was sequenced within a study of blood T cells in healthy people across ages. The total RNA that was extracted per sample amounted to at least 5 micrograms. The CDR3 is 14 residues long. The germline V gene encodes CDR1 MNHEY and CDR2 SVGEGT. The ends lost 5 bases at V and 2 bases at J; junction bases unmatched: 6. A few counts support this clonotype. A read error is possible here, since a much larger clone lies one base away. Sample-barcoded 5' priming and a J-beta primer mix drove a second PCR of roughly 7 to 11 cycles. TCRdb re-analysed the 5' RACE reads in MiXCR, keeping a single row per CDR3 protein. The sample consists of some 1,500,000 distinct CDR3 sequences, 35% to 45% of them appearing once.

The V and J genes are TRBV6-2 or TRBV6-3 and TRBJ2-7, with 7 bases lining up with TRBD2. The specimen was blood. This clonotype was sampled from a woman aged 18-29 years in good health. The CDR3 spells CASSRRAGTYEQYF. The DNA for the CDR3 is TGTGCCAGCAGTCGACGAGCGGGAACCTACGAGCAGTACTTC.